Listed here are 9 T cell receptor beta chains from one sample, sequenced in a study of T cells expressing NK-cell markers. From its re-call of the 5' RACE reads, TCRdb lists each CDR3 protein once, without DNA. The sample has about 450,000 distinct CDR3 sequences. Input material: blood T cells: a sorted CD56 or NKG2C T cell subset, CD4+ or CD8+ T cells, or bulk PBMC T cells (not recorded which). All receptors come from a woman aged 18-70 years in good health.

This chain links TRBV29-1 with TRBJ1-4. The CDR3 is 12 residues long. Germline V gene lookup returns CDR1 SQVTM and CDR2 ANQGSEA. CDR3 sequence: CSVVDRNEKLFF.

This rearrangement joins TRBV12-3 or TRBV12-4 to TRBJ1-2. The CDR3 runs 17 residues. This CDR3 reads CASSLGNTGGLGSGYTF.

The chain recombines TRBV3-1 with TRBJ2-7; TCRdb picks TRBD1, but there is no DNA to check that call. Per germline, CDR1 LGHDT and CDR2 YNNKEL (reference sequence). The CDR3 consists of 14 residues. The CDR3 loop is CASSPRDTSYEQYF.

V gene TRBV4-3 combines with J gene TRBJ1-5. The CDR3 loop spans 14 amino acids. Per the germline V gene, CDR1 is LGHNA and CDR2 is YSLEER. CDR3: CASSQEAGYQPQHF.

The chain recombines TRBV7-2 with TRBJ2-4; TCRdb's D call of TRBD1 is untestable without DNA. CDR1 and CDR2 from the germline V gene are SGHTA and FQGNSA. The CDR3 has 15 amino acids. CDR3 loop: CASSFNPGPQNIQYF.

The chain combines TRBV5-1 with TRBJ1-4. Germline lookup yields CDR1 SGHRS and CDR2 YFSETQ. The CDR3 is 15 amino acids. The CDR3 sequence: CASSLAGTQNEKLFF.

The chain links TRBV3-1 to TRBJ2-2; TCRdb reports TRBD2, a call that lacks DNA to check it against. CDR3 length: 17 residues. The germline gives CDR1 LGHDT, CDR2 YNNKEL (reference sequence). CDR3 region: CASSLGAIAGATGELFF.

Judged by frequency, this clonotype is large (0.1 to 1%). This rearrangement joins TRBV15 to TRBJ1-1. CDR3 length equals 12 residues. The germline V gene encodes CDR1 LNHNV and CDR2 YYDKDF (reference sequence). The CDR3 protein is CAIGAGNTEAFF.

The genes are TRBV12-3 or TRBV12-4 and TRBJ2-2; TCRdb calls TRBD2, which cannot be checked without DNA. The length of the CDR3 is 15 residues. CDR3 protein: CASSLGSGDTGELFF.